This T cell receptor (beta chain) originates from a study of naive and memory T cell subsets. Regarding the study as a whole: Gini index rose across naive, CM, EM and EMRA in CD4 and CD8. In naive cells, over 90% of TCR sequences were seen only once. Each distinct alpha or beta sequence counts as one clonotype.

Both TRBC1 and TRBC2 were covered by a beta constant-region primer of two equimolar oligonucleotides. TCRdb independently ran MiXCR on the UMI-ligation and nested PCR reads; one entry per CDR3 protein. The profile shows 65,000 to 85,000 distinct CDR3 sequences, around 12% of them singletons. Many counts were recorded for this clonotype. The antigen remains unidentified. The CDR3 runs 18 residues. The junction had 11 bases not matched to a gene; V was cut back by 0 bases and J by 0 bases. Germline V gene data show CDR1 as LNHNV and CDR2 as YYDKDF (reference sequence). This chain joins TRBV15 and TRBJ2-7; 7 nucleotides match TRBD1. This receptor was taken from a human donor in good health. The source material was central memory CD4+ T cells from blood. Here the CDR3 reads CATSRESETSGGSYEQYF. In DNA form, the CDR3 reads TGTGCCACCAGCAGAGAGAGTGAGACATCAGGGGGCTCCTACGAGCAGTACTTC.